Below are 6 T cell receptor beta chains sequenced from a single sample in a study of blood T cell repertoires in COVID-19. Sequenced by immunoSEQ multiplex PCR; TCRdb stores in-frame clones only, minus some. The sample records around 300,000 clones, approximately 86% being singletons. Sequenced sample: peripheral blood. All receptors come from a young man with active or convalescent COVID-19.

This clone was detected only a few times. The chain recombines TRBV7-9 with TRBJ2-2, with TRBD1 identical over 7 bases. The CDR3 sequence is 15 residues long. V lost 5 bases, J lost 4 bases, and 7 bases stayed unmatched. CDR1 is SEHNR and CDR2 is FQNEAQ in the germline V gene (reference sequence). The DNA for the CDR3 is TGTGCCAGCAGCATCAGACAGGGTCCCACCGGGGAGCTGTTTTTT. Translating it yields CASSIRQGPTGELFF. Full variable domain (rest looked up from reference TRBV7-9 and TRBJ2-2): DTGVSQNPRHKITKRGQNVTFRCDPISEHNRLYWYRQTLGQGPEFLTYFQNEAQLEKSRLLSDRFSAERPKGSFSTLEIQRTEQGDSAMYLCASSIRQGPTGELFFGEGSRLTVL.

The rearrangement uses TRBV3-1 (or the pseudogene TRBV3-2) and TRBJ2-3, with a tentative D call TRBD1 (5 bases). The germline gives CDR1 LGHDT, CDR2 YNNKEL (reference sequence). The CDR3 spans 15 residues. V was shortened by 3 bases and J by 1 base, with 11 bases between the two germline ends. The CDR3: CASSHSQGRTDTQYF. CDR3 nucleotide sequence: TGTGCCAGCAGCCATAGCCAGGGCCGCACAGATACGCAGTATTTT.

This chain joins TRBV6-5 and TRBJ1-4, with TRBD1 matching 9 bases. Germline V lookup: CDR1 MNHEY, CDR2 SVGAGI. Trimming removed 0 bases from V and 8 bases from J; junction bases left unmatched: 1. CDR3 length: 14 residues. The CDR3 bases are TGTGCCAGCAGTTACTCGACAGGGGGGGAAAAACTGTTTTTT. This translates into CASSYSTGGEKLFF.

Here the CDR3 reads CASSQYSGVTGELFF. CDR3 sequence (DNA): TGTGCCAGCAGCCAGTACAGCGGGGTCACCGGGGAGCTGTTTTTT. This chain joins TRBV14 and TRBJ2-2; 7 bases agree with TRBD2. The CDR3 sequence is 15 residues long. Germline CDR1 SGHDN, CDR2 FVKESK. V dropped 3 bases and J dropped 4; count of bases not matched to a gene: 5.

The chain carries TRBV12-3 or TRBV12-4 and TRBJ2-7; D not resolved. Trimming pared 5 bases from V and 0 bases from J, leaving 8 bases between. CDR3 length: 13 amino acids. The CDR3 region is CASSPESSYEQYF. The CDR3 DNA sequence: TGTGCCAGCAGTCCCGAGAGCTCCTACGAGCAGTACTTC.

This rearrangement joins TRBV9 to TRBJ2-7, with 8 bases matching TRBD1. The V gene end was trimmed by 4 bases and the J gene end by 3 bases; junction bases not matched to a gene: 6. The CDR3 consists of 14 residues. Germline CDR1 is SGDLS and CDR2 is YYNGEE. In DNA form, the CDR3 reads TGTGCCAGCAGCCCGTCGACAGGGGACTACGAGCAGTACTTC. The encoded protein is CASSPSTGDYEQYF.